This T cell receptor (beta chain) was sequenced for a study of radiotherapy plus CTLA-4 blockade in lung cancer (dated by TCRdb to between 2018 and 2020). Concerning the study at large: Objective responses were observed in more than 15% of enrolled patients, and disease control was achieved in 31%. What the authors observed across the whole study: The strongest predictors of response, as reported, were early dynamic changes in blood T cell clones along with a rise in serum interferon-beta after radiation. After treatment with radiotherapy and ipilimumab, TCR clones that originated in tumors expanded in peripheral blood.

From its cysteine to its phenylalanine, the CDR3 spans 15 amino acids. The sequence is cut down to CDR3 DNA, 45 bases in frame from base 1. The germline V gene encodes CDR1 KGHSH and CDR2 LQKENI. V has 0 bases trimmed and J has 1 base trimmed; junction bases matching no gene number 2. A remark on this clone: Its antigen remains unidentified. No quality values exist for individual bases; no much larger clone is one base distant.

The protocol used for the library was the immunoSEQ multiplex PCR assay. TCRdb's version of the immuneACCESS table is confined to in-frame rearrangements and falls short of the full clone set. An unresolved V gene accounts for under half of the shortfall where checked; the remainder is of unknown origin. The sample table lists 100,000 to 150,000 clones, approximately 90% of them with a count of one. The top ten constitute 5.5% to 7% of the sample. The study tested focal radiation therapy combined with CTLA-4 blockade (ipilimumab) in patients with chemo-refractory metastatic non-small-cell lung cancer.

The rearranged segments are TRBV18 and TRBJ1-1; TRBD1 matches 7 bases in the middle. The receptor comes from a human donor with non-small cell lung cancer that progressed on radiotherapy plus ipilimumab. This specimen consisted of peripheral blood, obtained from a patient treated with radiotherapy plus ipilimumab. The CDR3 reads CASSPPGTENTEAFF. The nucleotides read TGTGCCAGCTCACCACCGGGGACAGAGAACACTGAAGCTTTCTTT. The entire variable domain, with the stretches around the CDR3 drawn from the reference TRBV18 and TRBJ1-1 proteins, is NAGVMQNPRHLVRRRGQEARLRCSPMKGHSHVYWYRQLPEEGLKFMVYLQKENIIDESGMPKERFSAEFPKEGPSILRIQQVVRGDSAAYFCASSPPGTENTEAFFGQGTRLTVV.